Listed here are 19 T cell receptor beta chains from one sample, sequenced in a study of siplizumab effects on memory and regulatory T cells. Sequenced by immunoSEQ multiplex PCR; TCRdb stores in-frame clones only, minus some. The data contain some 96,000 clones, about nine tenths of them singletons. The sample taken for sequencing was CD4+ T cells sorted from blood. These TCRs come from a human donor in good health.

This chain links TRBV12-5 with TRBJ1-4; D gene uncertain. The germline V gene has CDR1 LGHNT and CDR2 FRNRAP. The CDR3 contains 13 residues. Trimming pared 7 bases from V and 12 bases from J, leaving 18 bases between. DNA of the CDR3: TGTGCTAGTGCCCGAGACATCCTTACGGAACTGTTTTTT. Protein product: CASARDILTELFF.

V usage is TRBV18 and J usage is TRBJ2-5; maybe TRBD2 (5 bases). The CDR3 extends over 13 amino acids. CDR1 and CDR2 from the germline V gene are KGHSH and LQKENI. V was pared by 3 bases and J by 4 bases, with 9 bases between. The chain's CDR3 is CASSPGLRETQYF. CDR3 bases: TGTGCCAGCTCACCTGGACTGAGAGAGACCCAGTACTTC.

This clone has only one observation. The chain links TRBV19 to TRBJ2-3; 8 bases are shared with TRBD2. J lost 2 bases, V lost 5 bases, and 12 bases had no gene match. The germline V gene encodes CDR1 LNHDA and CDR2 SQIVND (reference sequence). This CDR3 contains 17 residues. CDR3 sequence: CASSSQRGPVYTDTQYF. The CDR3 DNA follows: TGTGCCAGTAGTTCCCAGCGGGGGCCCGTCTACACAGATACGCAGTATTTT.

This clone was observed a handful of times. The rearrangement links TRBV2 to TRBJ2-5; no firm D call. The CDR3 loop spans 11 amino acids. V was shortened by 4 bases and J by 7 bases, with 7 bases between the two germline ends. CDR1 is SNHLY and CDR2 is FYNNEI in the germline V gene. The CDR3 DNA sequence: TGTGCCAGCAGTGCCCTCCGGACCCAGTACTTC. It yields the protein CASSALRTQYF.

This clone was counted only a few times. The genes are TRBV7-3 and TRBJ1-1; D is unclear. The V gene lost 6 bases and the J gene lost 2 bases, with 10 bases spanning the gap. The germline gives CDR1 SGHTA, CDR2 FQGTGA. The CDR3 is made up of 13 amino acids. CDR3 sequence reads: CASSARANTEAFF. The CDR3 nucleotides read TGTGCCAGCAGTGCTAGGGCCAACACTGAAGCTTTCTTT. Looking up the rest from reference TRBV7-3 and TRBJ1-1 gives the full variable domain: GAGVSQTPSNKVTEKGKYVELRCDPISGHTALYWYRQSLGQGPEFLIYFQGTGAADDSGLPNDRFFAVRPEGSVSTLKIQRTERGDSAVYLCASSARANTEAFFGQGTRLTVV.

A note on this clone: The same CDR3 can be traced to other DNA sequences in this sample. The rearrangement links TRBV18 to TRBJ1-5; D is uncertain. This CDR3 region has 13 residues. CDR1 is KGHSH and CDR2 is LQKENI in the germline V gene. V gave up 2 bases and J gave up 4 bases, with 6 bases separating them. This CDR3 is CASSPGSNQPQHF. Written as DNA, the CDR3 is TGTGCCAGCTCACCAGGGTCTAATCAGCCCCAGCATTTT.

This chain connects TRBV5-1 to TRBJ1-6, with D unclear. Trimming shortened V by 0 bases and J by 5 bases, and 12 bases separated the two germline ends. This CDR3 spans 16 amino acids. Germline CDR1 is SGHRS and CDR2 is YFSETQ. CDR3 sequence reads: CASSLVGRSNNSPLHF. The CDR3 coding sequence is TGCGCCAGCAGCTTGGTTGGCAGGTCCAATAATTCACCCCTCCACTTT.

This clone was found once. The chain uses TRBV6-4 and TRBJ1-6; TRBD1 is a possible D gene (5 bases). CDR1 MRHNA and CDR2 SNTAGT come from the germline V gene. The CDR3 has 13 residues. With 6 bases removed from V and 9 bases from J, the gap between germline ends came to 12 bases. CDR3 in DNA: TGTGCCAGCAGGGGGGACGGGTTTTCACCCCTCCACTTT. This codes for CASRGDGFSPLHF.

V usage is TRBV29-1 and J usage is TRBJ1-2; TRBD1 matches 9 bases. After removal of 1 base from V and 8 bases from J, the junction contained 8 bases not matched to a gene. The CDR3 contains 14 residues. Germline-derived CDR1 and CDR2 are SQVTM and ANQGSEA. CDR3 DNA: TGCAGCGTTGAAGGTCATACAGGGGGCGCGGGCTACACCTTC. It yields the protein CSVEGHTGGAGYTF.

V usage is TRBV5-1 and J usage is TRBJ1-1; TRBD1 is a possible D gene (5 bases). V was trimmed by 0 bases and J by 8 bases, leaving 14 bases between them. Germline-derived CDR1 and CDR2 are SGHRS and YFSETQ. The CDR3 extends over 14 amino acids. The CDR3 here is CASSLGDVVKEAFF. DNA for the CDR3: TGCGCCAGCAGCTTGGGGGACGTAGTAAAGGAAGCTTTCTTT.

The genes are TRBV12-2 and TRBJ2-3; TRBD1, as called in the table, went unchecked against the DNA. TRBV12-2 is a known pseudogene. The CDR3 is 17 amino acids. Written as DNA, the CDR3 is TGTGCAAGTCGCTTCGGAAACAGGGTGGTAAAGACAGATACGCAGTATTTT. Translation: CASRFGNRVVKTDTQYF.

V and J are TRBV5-1 and TRBJ1-1, with TRBD1 identical over 8 bases. Germline V gives CDR1 SGHRS, CDR2 YFSETQ. The CDR3 covers 17 residues. Trimming at V came to 4 bases and at J to 1 base, leaving 12 bases not matched to a gene. CDR3 DNA sequence: TGCGCCAGCAGCCGAAACCAAAGACAGGGGCGGAACACTGAAGCTTTCTTT. This sequence encodes CASSRNQRQGRNTEAFF.

The CDR3 region is CASSPPGQPYRYF. CDR3 DNA: TGTGCCAGCTCACCACCGGGACAGCCCTATAGATATTTT. The V and J genes are TRBV18 and TRBJ1-3, with TRBD1 matching over 7 bases. Looked up from germline, CDR1 is KGHSH and CDR2 is LQKENI. The V segment lost 0 bases and the J segment 15 bases; nucleotides outside the gene matches: 8. This CDR3 has 13 residues.

This chain uses TRBV7-2 with TRBJ1-2, with D perhaps TRBD1 (5 bases). The CDR3 runs to 15 residues. V lost 6 bases, J lost 7 bases, and 21 bases lay in between. Germline CDR1 SGHTA, CDR2 FQGNSA. In DNA, the CDR3 is TGTGCCAGCAGTCTGCGGTGGGGCGGCAGTGGTGGCTACACCTTC. Its translation is CASSLRWGGSGGYTF.

This rearrangement joins TRBV6-4 to TRBJ1-1; D is uncertain. CDR3 length: 16 residues. V dropped 7 bases and J dropped 4 bases, with 22 bases sitting between them. Germline lookup yields CDR1 MRHNA and CDR2 SNTAGT. The CDR3 DNA reads as TGTGCCAGCACCCCACCCGACCCGAATCGGAGCACTGAAGCTTTCTTT. Amino acid sequence: CASTPPDPNRSTEAFF.

The J gene is TRBJ2-7, the V gene TRBV28; a weak D match, TRBD1 (7 bases). The length of the CDR3 is 14 residues. CDR1 MDHEN and CDR2 SYDVKM come from the germline V gene. V lost 2 bases, J lost 3 bases, and 11 bases lay in between. The CDR3 DNA follows: TGTGCCAGCAGTTTAGGGCAGGGGGGCTACGAGCAGTACTTC. It yields the protein CASSLGQGGYEQYF.

This chain uses TRBV2 with TRBJ1-2; 8 positions agree with TRBD1. Germline values: CDR1 SNHLY, CDR2 FYNNEI. The CDR3 runs 13 residues. J was trimmed by 3 bases and V by 10 bases; bases with no gene match: 7. CDR3 nucleotide sequence: TGTGCCACCTCACAGGGGGAAGACTATGGCTACACCTTC. Encoded protein: CATSQGEDYGYTF.

In its sample, this clone was seen once. CDR3 region: CASNPTRDSGANVLTF. CDR3 DNA sequence: TGTGCCAGTAATCCCACGAGGGACTCTGGGGCCAACGTCCTGACTTTC. The chain links TRBV19 to TRBJ2-6, with D possibly being TRBD2 (5 bases). CDR3 length: 16 residues. Trimming shortened V by 7 bases and J by 0 bases, and 13 bases separated the two germline ends. Germline loops: CDR1 LNHDA, CDR2 SQIVND (reference sequence).

This clone occurred once. Other nucleotide sequences in the sample specify the same CDR3. The rearrangement links TRBV9 to TRBJ2-1; D remains ambiguous. The ends were cut back, 1 base at V and 2 bases at J, with 7 bases in the middle. This CDR3 comprises 14 residues. The germline CDR1 and CDR2 sequences are SGDLS and YYNGEE. The CDR3 spells CASSVTATYNEQFF. DNA for the CDR3: TGTGCCAGCAGCGTAACTGCAACCTACAATGAGCAGTTCTTC.